These 26 T cell receptor beta chains came from one sample sequenced in a study of T cell clones after liver transplantation. Profiled with immunoSEQ multiplex PCR; TCRdb holds only in-frame clones, not every one. The sample consists of about 19,000 clones, over 70% of them appearing once. The source material was CD8+ T cells from blood, sampled before liver transplant. The receptors originated from a human donor who received a liver transplant.

The rearrangement uses TRBV28 and TRBJ2-7; D not certain. Per the germline V gene, CDR1 is MDHEN and CDR2 is SYDVKM. V gave up 2 bases and J gave up 2 bases, with 10 bases separating them. CDR3 length: 14 amino acids. CDR3 nucleotides: TGTGCCAGCAGTTTAAGGAGCGTCCCCTACGAGCAGTACTTC. It specifies CASSLRSVPYEQYF.

The V call is TRBV27, the J call TRBJ2-7; either TRBD1 or TRBD2 may fit D (6 bases each). Deletions cut 0 bases from V and 2 bases from J, with 14 bases between. The germline gives CDR1 MNHEY, CDR2 SMNVEV (reference sequence). This CDR3 is 16 amino acids long. CDR3 residues: CASSLSPGASTYEQYF. In nucleotides, the CDR3 is TGTGCCAGCAGTTTATCGCCGGGGGCCTCAACCTACGAGCAGTACTTC.

The chain has TRBV28 and TRBJ2-1, with TRBD2 matching 10 bases. Per germline, CDR1 MDHEN and CDR2 SYDVKM. The CDR3 has 14 residues. Germline trimming cut 6 bases from V and 4 bases from J; bases unmatched to any gene: 3. CDR3 amino acids: CASRLSGRYNEQFF. CDR3 nucleotide sequence: TGTGCCAGCAGGCTTAGCGGGAGGTACAATGAGCAGTTCTTC.

Comment on this clone: Other DNA sequences in the sample encode the same CDR3. The chain recombines TRBV5-1 with TRBJ2-1; TRBD2 matches at 7 bases. After removal of 3 bases from V and 2 bases from J, the junction contained 2 bases not matched to a gene. Per germline, CDR1 SGHRS and CDR2 YFSETQ. This CDR3 contains 14 residues. For the CDR3, the DNA is TGCGCCAGCAGCTCGGGAGGTACCTACAATGAGCAGTTCTTC. This gives the protein CASSSGGTYNEQFF.

A few counts support this clone. One junction end does not reproduce the germline sequence, and a read error may be involved. This sequence joins TRBV7-8 and TRBJ2-7; D ambiguous. Germline V gene sequence: CDR1 SGHVS, CDR2 FQNEAQ. The CDR3 totals 13 residues. The CDR3 nucleotides are TGTGCCAGCAGCTTGGTCCCCTCCTCCGAGCAGTACTTC. Protein sequence: CASSLVPSSEQYF.

The J gene is TRBJ1-5, the V gene TRBV15, with D possibly TRBD1 on 6 matching bases. CDR3 length equals 16 residues. CDR1 is LNHNV, CDR2 YYDKDF, per germline (reference sequence). V shed 2 bases and J shed 5 bases, with 16 bases lying between them. DNA for the CDR3: TGTGCCACCAGCAGAATGTCTGGGGGCGCGGATCAGCCCCAGCATTTT. Translated, it gives CATSRMSGGADQPQHF.

This chain links TRBV13 with TRBJ2-7; D is possibly TRBD2 (6 bases). This CDR3 comprises 14 residues. The germline V and J ends were trimmed by 3 bases and 4 bases, with 13 bases remaining between them. Germline assignment: CDR1 PRHDT and CDR2 FYEKMQ (reference sequence). The CDR3 region has the DNA TGTGCCAGCAGCTTCAGAGGGACTTGGTACGAGCAGTACTTC. This encodes CASSFRGTWYEQYF.

This chain links TRBV5-1 with TRBJ2-7; D not certain. Germline values: CDR1 SGHRS, CDR2 YFSETQ. The CDR3 loop spans 16 amino acids. Trimming removed 6 bases at V and 1 base at J, with 20 bases between. The CDR3 loop is CASKYLPTVVSYEQYF. The CDR3, as DNA: TGCGCCAGCAAATACCTTCCTACAGTGGTTTCCTACGAGCAGTACTTC.

Comments on this clone: This CDR3 is also generated by other DNA sequences in the sample. The genes are TRBV27 and TRBJ1-1; a weak D match, TRBD1 (5 bases). The CDR3 has 13 amino acids. V shed 3 bases and J shed 8 bases, with 13 bases lying between them. Germline V CDR1 and CDR2: MNHEY, SMNVEV (reference sequence). DNA of the CDR3: TGTGCCAGCAGTTTGCTTGGGACCAGAGAAGCTTTCTTT. Its translation: CASSLLGTREAFF.

This clone was seen a few times. This CDR3 is CASSHQRGEQYF. The CDR3 nucleotides are TGCGCCAGCAGCCACCAACGCGGCGAGCAGTACTTC. The genes are TRBV4-3 and TRBJ2-7; D uncertain. This CDR3 is 12 amino acids long. Trimming stripped 3 bases from V and 6 bases from J, with 9 bases between. Germline V gives CDR1 LGHNA, CDR2 YSLEER.

This rearrangement joins TRBV28 to TRBJ2-5; 9 bases line up with TRBD2. The germline gives CDR1 MDHEN, CDR2 SYDVKM. The CDR3 has 17 amino acids. V shed 3 bases and J 5 bases; nucleotides not matched to a gene: 13. CDR3 nucleotides: TGTGCCAGCAGTTTGCTGGCTAGCGGGGATCGTTTGGAGACCCAGTACTTC. Translation gives CASSLLASGDRLETQYF.

V and J are TRBV27 and TRBJ2-3; perhaps TRBD2 as D (5 bases). Germline V lookup: CDR1 MNHEY, CDR2 SMNVEV (reference sequence). V was trimmed by 5 bases and J by 7 bases, leaving 13 bases between them. The CDR3 loop spans 13 amino acids. The CDR3 reads CASSPGNGNTQYF. The CDR3 DNA reads TGTGCCAGCAGTCCCGGGAACGGGAATACGCAGTATTTT.

Only a few counts were recorded for this clone. The V gene is TRBV19, the J gene TRBJ2-7; D is uncertain. The germline V and J ends were trimmed by 5 bases and 7 bases, with 18 bases remaining between them. In germline, CDR1 is LNHDA, CDR2 SQIVND (reference sequence). This CDR3 region has 14 residues. The CDR3: CASSQPGPATEQYF. The CDR3 nucleotides read TGTGCCAGTAGTCAACCGGGCCCTGCTACGGAGCAGTACTTC. Filled out from reference TRBV19 and TRBJ2-7, the complete variable domain reads DGGITQSPKYLFRKEGQNVTLSCEQNLNHDAMYWYRQDPGQGLRLIYYSQIVNDFQKGDIAEGYSVSREKKESFPLTVTSAQKNPTAFYLCASSQPGPATEQYFGPGTRLTVT.

The V call is TRBV19, the J call TRBJ2-2; TRBD1 matches at 8 bases. This CDR3 contains 16 residues. After removal of 7 bases from V and 4 bases from J, the junction contained 11 bases not matched to a gene. CDR1 and CDR2 (germline): LNHDA, SQIVND (reference sequence). The CDR3 sequence is CASNPDRVEPTGELFF. The CDR3 coding sequence is TGTGCCAGTAATCCGGACAGGGTAGAACCCACCGGGGAGCTGTTTTTT.

The rearrangement joins TRBV28 to TRBJ2-2; D gene uncertain. The length of the CDR3 is 13 residues. The V end was cut by 6 bases, the J end by 5 bases, with 10 bases between. Germline V gene data show CDR1 as MDHEN and CDR2 as SYDVKM. CDR3 in amino acids: CASSQIITGELFF. The CDR3 DNA reads as TGTGCCAGCAGCCAAATTATAACCGGGGAGCTGTTTTTT.

Here the CDR3 reads CASSTWNQPNEQFF. The DNA for the CDR3 is TGTGCCAGCAGTACCTGGAACCAACCCAATGAGCAGTTCTTC. This chain links TRBV27 with TRBJ2-1; no definite D call. The V gene lost 5 bases and the J gene lost 6 bases, with 14 bases spanning the gap. Germline lookup yields CDR1 MNHEY and CDR2 SMNVEV (reference sequence). The CDR3 sequence is 14 residues long.

CDR3 coding DNA: TGTGCCAGCAGCTTAGTTGCAGGATCCTACGAGCAGTACTTC. This sequence encodes CASSLVAGSYEQYF. The rearrangement uses TRBV11-2 and TRBJ2-7; D gene ambiguous. V dropped 1 base and J dropped 1 base, with 8 bases sitting between them. This CDR3 has 14 amino acids. The germline V gene encodes CDR1 SGHAT and CDR2 FQNNGV.

The chain is built from TRBV5-6 and TRBJ2-7; 7 nucleotides line up with TRBD1. With 4 bases clipped from V and 2 bases from J, the junction kept 15 bases outside the gene matches. The CDR3 length is 17 residues. Germline V gene lookup returns CDR1 SGHDT and CDR2 YYEEEE. Written as DNA, the CDR3 is TGTGCCAGCAGCCTCGGGACAGAGCACCCCTGGACCTACGAGCAGTACTTC. Translating gives CASSLGTEHPWTYEQYF. The full variable domain, in which reference TRBV5-6 and TRBJ2-7 provide the parts outside the CDR3, is DAGVTQSPTHLIKTRGQQVTLRCSPKSGHDTVSWYQQALGQGPQFIFQYYEEEERQRGNFPDRFSGHQFPNYSSELNVNALLLGDSALYLCASSLGTEHPWTYEQYFGPGTRLTVT.

V usage is TRBV6-5 and J usage is TRBJ2-2; tentatively, D is TRBD2 (5 bases). The germline gives CDR1 MNHEY, CDR2 SVGAGI. This CDR3 is 13 amino acids long. Deletions cut 4 bases from V and 7 bases from J, with 10 bases between. The CDR3 DNA is TGTGCCAGCAGTTTAGCCGGGAACGGGGAGCTGTTTTTT. Encoded protein: CASSLAGNGELFF.

The chain combines TRBV9 with TRBJ2-3; a weak D match, TRBD2 (7 bases). The CDR3 length is 15 residues. With 3 bases removed from V and 2 bases from J, the gap between germline ends came to 13 bases. Per germline, CDR1 SGDLS and CDR2 YYNGEE. CDR3 sequence reads: CASSAGGLYTDTQYF. DNA of the CDR3: TGTGCCAGCAGCGCCGGGGGGCTCTACACAGATACGCAGTATTTT.

The chain uses TRBV9 and TRBJ2-3; 12 positions agree with TRBD2. After removal of 4 bases from V and 4 bases from J, the junction contained 4 bases not matched to a gene. CDR1 is SGDLS and CDR2 is YYNGEE in the germline V gene. This CDR3 has 15 amino acids. Here the CDR3 DNA reads TGTGCCAGCAGCCCTAGCGGGAGGGCCGCAGATACGCAGTATTTT. It yields the protein CASSPSGRAADTQYF.

The rearrangement links TRBV18 to TRBJ2-1; 10 bases fit TRBD2. The CDR3 sequence is 15 residues long. CDR1 is KGHSH and CDR2 is LQKENI in the germline V gene. V was pared by 3 bases and J by 8 bases, with 7 bases of the junction left unmatched. CDR3 loop: CASSPPTSGLYEQFF. In nucleotides, the CDR3 is TGTGCCAGCTCACCGCCGACTAGCGGGCTTTATGAGCAGTTCTTC.

The chain joins TRBV28 to TRBJ2-3; TRBD2 matches at 8 bases. CDR1 and CDR2 from the germline V gene are MDHEN and SYDVKM. CDR3 length: 15 residues. The V segment lost 3 bases and the J segment 3 bases; nucleotides outside the gene matches: 5. CDR3 in DNA: TGTGCCAGCAGTTTTGTGTCGGGAGGGACAGATACGCAGTATTTT. The encoded protein is CASSFVSGGTDTQYF. Looking up the rest from reference TRBV28 and TRBJ2-3 gives the full variable domain: DVKVTQSSRYLVKRTGEKVFLECVQDMDHENMFWYRQDPGLGLRLIYFSYDVKMKEKGDIPEGYSVSREKKERFSLILESASTNQTSMYLCASSFVSGGTDTQYFGPGTRLTVL.

This clone was recorded a few times. The chain combines TRBV5-4 with TRBJ2-7; D possibly uses TRBD1 or TRBD2 (6 bases each). The V end lost 1 base, the J end lost 1 base, and 12 bases lay between the germline ends. The CDR3 runs 15 residues. From germline, CDR1 is SGHNT and CDR2 YYREEE (reference sequence). This CDR3 is CASSLRGPMSYEQYF. The CDR3 DNA reads TGTGCCAGCAGCTTGCGGGGGCCTATGTCCTACGAGCAGTACTTC.

CDR3 sequence (DNA): TGCGCCAGCAGTTACGACAGGAACACTGAAGCTTTCTTT. Translating gives CASSYDRNTEAFF. The V call is TRBV4-1, the J call TRBJ1-1, with TRBD1 as a possible D gene (5 bases). Germline V CDR1 and CDR2: MGHRA, YSYEKL. The CDR3 is 13 residues long. The V gene lost 6 bases and the J gene lost 1 base, with 9 bases spanning the gap.

The J gene is TRBJ2-1, the V gene TRBV28, with D possibly being TRBD2 (5 bases). Germline V gene sequence: CDR1 MDHEN, CDR2 SYDVKM. This CDR3 spans 15 amino acids. V dropped 6 bases and J dropped 8 bases, with 20 bases sitting between them. CDR3 sequence (DNA): TGTGCCAGCAGCATACGTGGACTGAAGGCCCATGAGCAGTTCTTC. As protein: CASSIRGLKAHEQFF.